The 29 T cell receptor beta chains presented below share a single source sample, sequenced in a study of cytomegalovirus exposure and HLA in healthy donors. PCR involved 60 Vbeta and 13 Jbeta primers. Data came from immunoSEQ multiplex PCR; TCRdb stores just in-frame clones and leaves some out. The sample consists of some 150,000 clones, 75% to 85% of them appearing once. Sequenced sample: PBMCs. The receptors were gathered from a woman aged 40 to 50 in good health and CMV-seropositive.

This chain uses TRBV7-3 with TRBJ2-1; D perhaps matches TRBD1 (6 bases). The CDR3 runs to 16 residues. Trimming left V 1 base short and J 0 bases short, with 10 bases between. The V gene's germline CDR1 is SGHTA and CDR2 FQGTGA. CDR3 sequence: CASSLKGQSSYNEQFF. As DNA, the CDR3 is TGTGCCAGCAGCTTAAAGGGACAAAGCTCCTACAATGAGCAGTTCTTC.

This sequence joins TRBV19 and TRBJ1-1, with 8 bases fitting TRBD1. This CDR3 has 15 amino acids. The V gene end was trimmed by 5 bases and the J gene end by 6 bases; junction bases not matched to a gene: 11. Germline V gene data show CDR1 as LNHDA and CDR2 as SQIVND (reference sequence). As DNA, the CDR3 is TGTGCCAGTAGTGAGGACAGGGAGAGACACGCTGAAGCTTTCTTT. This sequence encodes CASSEDRERHAEAFF.

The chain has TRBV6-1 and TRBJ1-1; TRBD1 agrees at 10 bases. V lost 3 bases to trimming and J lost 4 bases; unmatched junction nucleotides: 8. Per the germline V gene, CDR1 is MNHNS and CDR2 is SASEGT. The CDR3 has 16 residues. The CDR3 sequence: CASSETDRGPATEAFF. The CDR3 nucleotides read TGTGCCAGCAGTGAGACCGACAGGGGGCCGGCCACTGAAGCTTTCTTT.

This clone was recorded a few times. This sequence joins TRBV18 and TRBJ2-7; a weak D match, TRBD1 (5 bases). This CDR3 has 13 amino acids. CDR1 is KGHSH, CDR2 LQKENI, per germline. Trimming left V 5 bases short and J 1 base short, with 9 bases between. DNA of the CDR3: TGTGCCAGCTCAACGCGACAGTCCTACGAGCAGTACTTC. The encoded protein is CASSTRQSYEQYF.

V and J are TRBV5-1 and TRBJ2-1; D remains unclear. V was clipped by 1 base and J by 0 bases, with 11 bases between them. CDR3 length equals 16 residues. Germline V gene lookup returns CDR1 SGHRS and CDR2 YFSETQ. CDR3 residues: CASSLRAMSSYNEQFF. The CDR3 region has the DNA TGCGCCAGCAGCTTGCGCGCAATGAGCTCCTACAATGAGCAGTTCTTC.

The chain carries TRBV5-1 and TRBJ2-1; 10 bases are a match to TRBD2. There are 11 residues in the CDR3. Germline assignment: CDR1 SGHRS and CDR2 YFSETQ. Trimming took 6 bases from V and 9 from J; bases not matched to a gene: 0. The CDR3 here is CASTSGGEQFF. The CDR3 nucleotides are TGCGCCAGCACTAGCGGGGGTGAGCAGTTCTTC.

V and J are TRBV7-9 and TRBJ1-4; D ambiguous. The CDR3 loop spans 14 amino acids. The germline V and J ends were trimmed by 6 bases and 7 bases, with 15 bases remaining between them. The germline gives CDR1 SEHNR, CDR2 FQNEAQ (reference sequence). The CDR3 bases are TGTGCCAGCAGTCCCATCCAGGCCGGTGAAAAACTGTTTTTT. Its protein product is CASSPIQAGEKLFF. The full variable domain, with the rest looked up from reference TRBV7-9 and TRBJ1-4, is DTGVSQNPRHKITKRGQNVTFRCDPISEHNRLYWYRQTLGQGPEFLTYFQNEAQLEKSRLLSDRFSAERPKGSFSTLEIQRTEQGDSAMYLCASSPIQAGEKLFFGSGTQLSVL.

The CDR3 protein is CASSGARGTGNYGYTF. The CDR3 DNA reads as TGTGCCAGCAGTGGAGCTAGGGGGACAGGGAACTATGGCTACACCTTC. V usage is TRBV6-1 and J usage is TRBJ1-2, with TRBD1 matching over 9 bases. This CDR3 region has 16 residues. Trimming at V came to 4 bases and at J to 2 bases, leaving 8 bases not matched to a gene. The germline V gene has CDR1 MNHNS and CDR2 SASEGT.

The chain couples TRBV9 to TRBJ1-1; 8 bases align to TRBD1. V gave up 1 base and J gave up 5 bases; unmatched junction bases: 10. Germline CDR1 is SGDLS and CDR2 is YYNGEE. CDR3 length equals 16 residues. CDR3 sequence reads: CASSVNTGGAGTEAFF. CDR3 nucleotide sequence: TGTGCCAGCAGCGTAAATACAGGGGGGGCAGGGACTGAAGCTTTCTTT.

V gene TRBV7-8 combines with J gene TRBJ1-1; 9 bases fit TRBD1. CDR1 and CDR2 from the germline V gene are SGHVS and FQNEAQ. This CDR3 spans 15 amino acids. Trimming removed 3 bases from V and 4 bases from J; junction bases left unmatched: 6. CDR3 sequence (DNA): TGTGCCAGCAGCTTCCCGGGACAGGGTAGCACTGAAGCTTTCTTT. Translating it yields CASSFPGQGSTEAFF. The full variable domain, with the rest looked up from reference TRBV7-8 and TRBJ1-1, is GAGVSQSPRYKVAKRGQDVALRCDPISGHVSLFWYQQALGQGPEFLTYFQNEAQLDKSGLPSDRFFAERPEGSVSTLKIQRTQQEDSAVYLCASSFPGQGSTEAFFGQGTRLTVV.

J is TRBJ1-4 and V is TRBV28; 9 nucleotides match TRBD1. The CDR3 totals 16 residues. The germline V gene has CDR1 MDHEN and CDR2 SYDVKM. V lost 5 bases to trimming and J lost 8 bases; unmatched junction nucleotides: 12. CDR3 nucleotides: TGTGCCAGCAGTGCATACAGGGGGCGAGATTTAGAAAAACTGTTTTTT. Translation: CASSAYRGRDLEKLFF.

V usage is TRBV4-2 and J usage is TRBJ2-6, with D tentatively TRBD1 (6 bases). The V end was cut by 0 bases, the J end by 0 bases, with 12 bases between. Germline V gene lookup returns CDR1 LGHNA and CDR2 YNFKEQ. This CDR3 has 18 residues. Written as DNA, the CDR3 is TGTGCCAGCAGCCAAGATCAAACAGGGAGCTCTGGGGCCAACGTCCTGACTTTC. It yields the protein CASSQDQTGSSGANVLTF.

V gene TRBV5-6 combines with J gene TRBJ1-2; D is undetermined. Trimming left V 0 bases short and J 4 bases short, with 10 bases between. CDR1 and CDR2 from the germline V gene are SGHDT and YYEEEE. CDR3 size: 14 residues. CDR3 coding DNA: TGTGCCAGCAGCTTGGTCGCCCCCAGCTATGGCTACACCTTC. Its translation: CASSLVAPSYGYTF.

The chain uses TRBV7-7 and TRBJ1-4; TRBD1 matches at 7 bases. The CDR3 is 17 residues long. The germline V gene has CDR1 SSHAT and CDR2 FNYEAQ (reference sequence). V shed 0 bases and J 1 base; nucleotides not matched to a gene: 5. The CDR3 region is CASSLALRGVTNEKLFF. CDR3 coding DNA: TGTGCCAGCAGCTTAGCTCTCAGGGGGGTAACTAATGAAAAACTGTTTTTT.

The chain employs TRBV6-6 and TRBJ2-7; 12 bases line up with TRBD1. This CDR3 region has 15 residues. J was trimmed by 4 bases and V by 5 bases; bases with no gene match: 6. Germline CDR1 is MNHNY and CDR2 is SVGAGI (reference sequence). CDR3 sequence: CASSPGTGGLYEQYF. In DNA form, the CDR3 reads TGTGCCAGCAGTCCAGGGACAGGGGGCTTGTACGAGCAGTACTTC.

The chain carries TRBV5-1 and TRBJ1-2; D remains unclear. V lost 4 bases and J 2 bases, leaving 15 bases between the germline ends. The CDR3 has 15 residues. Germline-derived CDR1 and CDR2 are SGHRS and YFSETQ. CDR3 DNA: TGCGCCAGCAGCGTCGAGGGCGGCCGGAACTATGGCTACACCTTC. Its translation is CASSVEGGRNYGYTF.

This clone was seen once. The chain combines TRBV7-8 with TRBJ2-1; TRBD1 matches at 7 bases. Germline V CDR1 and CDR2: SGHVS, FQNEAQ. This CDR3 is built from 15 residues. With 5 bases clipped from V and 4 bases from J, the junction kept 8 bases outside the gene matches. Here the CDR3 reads CASSREDRTYNEQFF. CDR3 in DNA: TGTGCCAGCAGCCGAGAGGACAGGACTTACAATGAGCAGTTCTTC.

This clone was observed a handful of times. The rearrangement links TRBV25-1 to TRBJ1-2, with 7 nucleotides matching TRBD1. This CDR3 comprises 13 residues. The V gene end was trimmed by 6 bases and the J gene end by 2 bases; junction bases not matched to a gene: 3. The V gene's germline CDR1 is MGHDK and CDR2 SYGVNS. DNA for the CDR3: TGTGCCAGCAGCTCGGGACAGAACTATGGCTACACCTTC. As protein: CASSSGQNYGYTF.

CDR3 sequence reads: CASTRDLGTGGGQPQHF. The CDR3 coding sequence is TGTGCCAGTACCCGCGACCTGGGGACAGGGGGAGGTCAGCCCCAGCATTTT. This chain joins TRBV19 and TRBJ1-5, with 11 bases matching TRBD1. Germline lookup yields CDR1 LNHDA and CDR2 SQIVND (reference sequence). This CDR3 region has 17 residues. Trimming at V came to 7 bases and at J to 6 bases, leaving 14 bases not matched to a gene.

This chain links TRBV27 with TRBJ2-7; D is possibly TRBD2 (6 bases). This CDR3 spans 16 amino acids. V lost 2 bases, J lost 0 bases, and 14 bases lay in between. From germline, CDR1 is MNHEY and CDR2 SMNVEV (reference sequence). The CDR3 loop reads CASSLVPGVSSYEQYF. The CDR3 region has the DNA TGTGCCAGCAGTTTAGTCCCGGGGGTAAGCTCCTACGAGCAGTACTTC.

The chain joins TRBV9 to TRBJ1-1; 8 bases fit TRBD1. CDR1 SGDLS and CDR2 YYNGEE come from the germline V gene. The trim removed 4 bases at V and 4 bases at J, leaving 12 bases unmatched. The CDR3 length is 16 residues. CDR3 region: CASSPQGAVGSTEAFF. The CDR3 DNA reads TGTGCCAGCAGCCCCCAGGGGGCGGTGGGGAGCACTGAAGCTTTCTTT. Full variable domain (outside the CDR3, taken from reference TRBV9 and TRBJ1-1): DSGVTQTPKHLITATGQRVTLRCSPRSGDLSVYWYQQSLDQGLQFLIQYYNGEERAKGNILERFSAQQFPDLHSELNLSSLELGDSALYFCASSPQGAVGSTEAFFGQGTRLTVV.

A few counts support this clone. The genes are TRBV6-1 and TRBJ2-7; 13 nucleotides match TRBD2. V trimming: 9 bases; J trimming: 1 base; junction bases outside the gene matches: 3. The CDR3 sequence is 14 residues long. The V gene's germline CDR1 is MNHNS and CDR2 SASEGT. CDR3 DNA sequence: TGTGCCAGTGGACTAGCGGGAGTTTCCTACGAGCAGTACTTC. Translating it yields CASGLAGVSYEQYF.

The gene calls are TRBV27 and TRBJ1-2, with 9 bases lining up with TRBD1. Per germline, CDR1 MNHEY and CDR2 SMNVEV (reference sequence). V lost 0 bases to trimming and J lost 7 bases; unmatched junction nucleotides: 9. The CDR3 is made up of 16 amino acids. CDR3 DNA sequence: TGTGCCAGCAGTTTATCCCCCGGGACAGGGTTCATTGGCTACACCTTC. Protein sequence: CASSLSPGTGFIGYTF.

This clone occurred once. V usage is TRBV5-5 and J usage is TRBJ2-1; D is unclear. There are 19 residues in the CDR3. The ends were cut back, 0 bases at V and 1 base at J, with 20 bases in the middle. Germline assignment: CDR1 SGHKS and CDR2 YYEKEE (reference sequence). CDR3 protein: CASSLAVFSSDLSYNEQFF. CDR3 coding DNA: TGTGCCAGCAGCTTGGCCGTGTTTAGCAGCGACTTATCCTACAATGAGCAGTTCTTC.

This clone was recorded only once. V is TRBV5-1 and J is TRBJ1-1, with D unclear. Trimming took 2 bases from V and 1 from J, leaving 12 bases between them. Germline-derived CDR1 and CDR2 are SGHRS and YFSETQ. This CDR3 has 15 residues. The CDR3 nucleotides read TGCGCCAGCAGCTTAAGGTTCCGGGAGAACACTGAAGCTTTCTTT. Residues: CASSLRFRENTEAFF. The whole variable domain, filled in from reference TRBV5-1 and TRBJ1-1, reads KAGVTQTPRYLIKTRGQQVTLSCSPISGHRSVSWYQQTPGQGLQFLFEYFSETQRNKGNFPGRFSGRQFSNSRSEMNVSTLELGDSALYLCASSLRFRENTEAFFGQGTRLTVV.

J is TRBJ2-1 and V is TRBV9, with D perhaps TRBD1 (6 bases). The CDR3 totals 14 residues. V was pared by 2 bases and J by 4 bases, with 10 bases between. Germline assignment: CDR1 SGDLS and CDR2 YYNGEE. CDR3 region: CASSVQGRYNEQFF. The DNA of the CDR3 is TGTGCCAGCAGCGTTCAGGGGCGATACAATGAGCAGTTCTTC.

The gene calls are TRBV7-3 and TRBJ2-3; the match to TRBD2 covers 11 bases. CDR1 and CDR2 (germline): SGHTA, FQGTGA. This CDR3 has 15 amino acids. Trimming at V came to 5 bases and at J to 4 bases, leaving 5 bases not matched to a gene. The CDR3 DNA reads TGTGCCAGCAGCAAAACTAGCGGGAGCCCAGATACGCAGTATTTT. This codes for CASSKTSGSPDTQYF.

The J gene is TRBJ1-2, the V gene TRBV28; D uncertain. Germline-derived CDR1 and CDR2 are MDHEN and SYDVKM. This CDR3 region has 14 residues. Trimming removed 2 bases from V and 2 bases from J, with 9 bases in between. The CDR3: CASSLEAYNYGYTF. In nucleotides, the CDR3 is TGTGCCAGCAGTTTAGAAGCCTACAACTATGGCTACACCTTC.

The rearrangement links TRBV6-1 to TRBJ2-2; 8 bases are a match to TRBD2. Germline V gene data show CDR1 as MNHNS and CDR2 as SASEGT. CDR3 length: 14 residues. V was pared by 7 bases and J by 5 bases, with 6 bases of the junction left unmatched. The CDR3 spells CASILLAGTGELFF. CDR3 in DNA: TGTGCCAGCATCCTGTTAGCGGGGACCGGGGAGCTGTTTTTT.